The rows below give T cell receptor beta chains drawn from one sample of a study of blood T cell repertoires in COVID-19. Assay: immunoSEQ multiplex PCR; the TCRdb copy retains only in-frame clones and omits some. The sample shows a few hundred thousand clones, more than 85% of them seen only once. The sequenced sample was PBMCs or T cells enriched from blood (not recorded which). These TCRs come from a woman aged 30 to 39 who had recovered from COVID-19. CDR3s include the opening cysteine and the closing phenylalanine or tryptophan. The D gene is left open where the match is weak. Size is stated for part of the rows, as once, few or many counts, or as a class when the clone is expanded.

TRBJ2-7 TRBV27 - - TGTGCCAGCAGTTTAAAATATCTCAGCTCCTACGAGCAGTACTTC CASSLKYLSSYEQYF
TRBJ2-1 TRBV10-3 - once TGTGCCATCAGTGAGGGACTTCCTGAGCAGTTCTTC CAISEGLPEQFF
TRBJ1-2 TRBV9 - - TGTGCCAGCAGCGCAACGGAGTATGGCTACACCTTC CASSATEYGYTF
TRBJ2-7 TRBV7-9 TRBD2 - TGTGCCAGCAGCTTCGGATCTAGCGGGAACACCTACGAGCAGTACTTC CASSFGSSGNTYEQYF
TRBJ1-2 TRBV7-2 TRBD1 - TGTGCCAGCAGCCCCGATGGGACAGGGGGCGGCTACACCTTC CASSPDGTGGGYTF
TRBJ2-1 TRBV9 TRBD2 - TGTGCCAGCAGCGCAGATGCGCTAGCGGGAGCCTACAATGAGCAGTTCTTC CASSADALAGAYNEQFF
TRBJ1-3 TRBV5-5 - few TGTGCCAGCAGCTTCGTTGGAAACACCATATATTTT CASSFVGNTIYF
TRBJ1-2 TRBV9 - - TGTGCCAGCAGCGCCCGTGGGGGGAACTATGGCTACACCTTC CASSARGGNYGYTF
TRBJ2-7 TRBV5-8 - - TGTGCCAGCAGACTGGACAGATACGAGCAGTACTTC CASRLDRYEQYF
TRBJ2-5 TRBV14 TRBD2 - TGTGCCAGCAGCCTCGGGACTAGCACGACCCAGTACTTC CASSLGTSTTQYF
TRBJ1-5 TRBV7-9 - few TGTGCCAGCAGCTTAGAAGTGGGCAGCCCCCAGCATTTT CASSLEVGSPQHF
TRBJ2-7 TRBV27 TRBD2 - TGTGCCAGCAGTTTCCATAGCGGGAGCGTAAACGAGCAGTACTTC CASSFHSGSVNEQYF
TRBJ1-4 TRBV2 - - TGTGCCAGCAGTGAAGTACAGGGACCTAATGAAAAACTGTTTTTT CASSEVQGPNEKLFF
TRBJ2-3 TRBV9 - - TGTGCCAGCAGCCTCCAACCGGCAGATACGCAGTATTTT CASSLQPADTQYF
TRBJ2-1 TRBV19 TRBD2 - TGTGCCAGTAGTATAGCGGGAGGGCCTAATGAGCAGTTCTTC CASSIAGGPNEQFF
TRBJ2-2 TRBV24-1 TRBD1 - TGTGCCACCAGCTCGGACAGGGGTTACACCGGGGAGCTGTTTTTT CATSSDRGYTGELFF
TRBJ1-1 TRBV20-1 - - TGCAGTGCTACCGGAGACACTGAAGCTTTCTTT CSATGDTEAFF
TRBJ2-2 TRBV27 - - TGTGCCAGCAGTTTCAGGGGTCCAAGCACCGGGGAGCTGTTTTTT CASSFRGPSTGELFF
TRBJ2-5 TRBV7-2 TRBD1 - TGTGCCAGCAGCCACGGGACAGCTCAAGAGACCCAGTACTTC CASSHGTAQETQYF
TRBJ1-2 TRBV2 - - TGTGCCAGCAGTGAAAGGGGTCAGGGCTACTATGGCTACACCTTC CASSERGQGYYGYTF
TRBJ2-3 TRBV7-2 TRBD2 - TGTGCCAGCAGCTTGGGACTAGCGGGTAGTGCAGATACGCAGTATTTT CASSLGLAGSADTQYF
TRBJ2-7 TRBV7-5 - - TGTGCCAGAAGGGGCAAACAGGGGGAGACGGTCCACGAGCAGTACTTC CARRGKQGETVHEQYF
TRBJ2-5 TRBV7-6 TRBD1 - TGTGCCAGCAACCTTGACAGGGCCCAAGAGACCCAGTACTTC CASNLDRAQETQYF
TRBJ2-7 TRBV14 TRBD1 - TGTGCCAGCAGCCCTCGGACAGGCGGGGAGCAGTACTTC CASSPRTGGEQYF
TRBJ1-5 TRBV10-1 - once TGCGCCAGTCCCCTCCGGGCCCCAGGGAATCAGCCCCAGCATTTT CASPLRAPGNQPQHF
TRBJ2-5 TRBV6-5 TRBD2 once TGTGCCAGCTGGGGACTAGCGGGGGTGCAAGAGACCCAGTACTTC CASWGLAGVQETQYF
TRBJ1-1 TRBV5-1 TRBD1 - TGCGCCAGCAGCCCCCAGGGGGAGGTCACTGAAGCTTTCTTT CASSPQGEVTEAFF
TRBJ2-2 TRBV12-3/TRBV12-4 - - TGTGCCAGCAGTCCCCAACTCACCGGGGAGCTGTTTTTT CASSPQLTGELFF
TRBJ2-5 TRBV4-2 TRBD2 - TGTGCCAGCAGCCTGGGACTAGCGGGAAACCCAGGAGAGACCCAGTACTTC CASSLGLAGNPGETQYF